Presented here are 9 T cell receptor beta chains from one specimen sequenced in a study of Graves' ophthalmopathy and Graves' hyperthyroidism. Amplified material comprised TCR beta CDR3 regions derived from RNA transcripts. An opening RT-PCR round employed HTBI primers and preceded a second-round multiplex PCR. TCRdb ran MiXCR on the multiplex PCR reads and lists one entry per CDR3 protein. The table has fewer than 250,000 distinct CDR3 sequences, under 30% seen once. The specimen sequenced was peripheral blood. The receptor source for this set is a man between 45 and 60 years old with Graves' ophthalmopathy.

The table lists this clonotype with many counts. V usage is TRBV11-2 and J usage is TRBJ2-7; D is undetermined. Trimming pared 3 bases from V and 3 bases from J, leaving 9 bases between. Germline assignment: CDR1 SGHAT and CDR2 FQNNGV. The CDR3 extends over 13 amino acids. The CDR3 protein is CASSLNYLYEQYF. The CDR3 DNA follows: TGTGCCAGCAGCTTGAATTACCTCTACGAGCAGTACTTC.

This clonotype was detected many times. The chain employs TRBV5-1 and TRBJ2-7, with D possibly called TRBD1 or TRBD2 (7 bases each). Looked up from germline, CDR1 is SGHRS and CDR2 is YFSETQ. The CDR3 consists of 16 residues. With 1 base removed from V and 2 bases from J, the gap between germline ends came to 16 bases. The CDR3 DNA reads TGCGCCAGCAGCTTGTATGGGGGGGACAGTACCTACGAGCAGTACTTC. This translates into CASSLYGGDSTYEQYF.

V usage is TRBV6-2 or TRBV6-3 and J usage is TRBJ1-1; a possible D gene is TRBD1 (5 bases). CDR1 MNHEY and CDR2 SVGEGT come from the germline V gene. V gave up 2 bases and J gave up 3 bases, with 22 bases separating them. CDR3 size: 18 residues. CDR3 sequence: CASSYVSGSGFRDTEAFF. The CDR3 coding sequence is TGTGCCAGCAGTTACGTTTCTGGGTCAGGGTTTCGAGACACTGAAGCTTTCTTT.

This rearrangement joins TRBV10-2 to TRBJ2-5, with D possibly TRBD1 on 7 matching bases. The CDR3 sequence is 15 residues long. V was pared by 6 bases and J by 5 bases, with 19 bases between. Germline lookup yields CDR1 WSHSY and CDR2 SAAADI. The CDR3: CASRIDREAGETQYF. CDR3 DNA: TGCGCCAGCAGGATAGACAGGGAGGCCGGGGAGACCCAGTACTTC.

Many counts were recorded for this clonotype. This chain joins TRBV7-8 and TRBJ1-1; no clear D gene. Germline V CDR1 and CDR2: SGHVS, FQNEAQ. Trimming pared 2 bases from V and 3 bases from J, leaving 22 bases between. The CDR3 spans 18 residues. In DNA, the CDR3 is TGTGCCAGCAGCTTACTTATCGGTCTCCAACGGGCCGACACTGAAGCTTTCTTT. Translated, it gives CASSLLIGLQRADTEAFF. Complete variable domain (other parts from reference TRBV7-8 and TRBJ1-1): GAGVSQSPRYKVAKRGQDVALRCDPISGHVSLFWYQQALGQGPEFLTYFQNEAQLDKSGLPSDRFFAERPEGSVSTLKIQRTQQEDSAVYLCASSLLIGLQRADTEAFFGQGTRLTVV.

On this clonotype itself: The junction shows a germline mismatch at one end, possibly a read error. The chain recombines TRBV29-1 with TRBJ1-2; unclear D gene. CDR1 and CDR2 (germline): SQVTM, ANQGSEA. This CDR3 has 8 residues. This CDR3 is CSVERAFF. The CDR3 coding sequence is TGCAGCGTTGAGCGTGCCTTCTTC. Based on the CDR3 plus reference TRBV29-1 and TRBJ1-2, the full variable domain is SAVISQKPSRDICQRGTSLTIQCQVDSQVTMMFWYRQQPGQSLTLIATANQGSEATYESGFVIDKFPISRPNLTFSTLTVSNMSPEDSSIYLCSVERAFFGSGTRLTVV.

In this sample, this clonotype turned up many times. The V and J genes are TRBV6-5 and TRBJ2-2; 10 bases are a match to TRBD1. The CDR3 is 14 residues long. The V gene's germline CDR1 is MNHEY and CDR2 SVGAGI. V lost 9 bases to trimming and J lost 7 bases; unmatched junction nucleotides: 8. CDR3 region: CASTTGGLNGELFF. CDR3 DNA sequence: TGTGCCAGTACGACAGGGGGCTTAAACGGGGAGCTGTTTTTT.

This clonotype was counted ten times or more. V and J are TRBV5-4 and TRBJ1-1; D remains unclear. Trimming pared 0 bases from V and 5 bases from J, leaving 11 bases between. The CDR3 covers 14 residues. Germline values: CDR1 SGHNT, CDR2 YYREEE (reference sequence). CDR3 loop: CASSLAQTWTEAFF. The CDR3, as DNA: TGTGCCAGCAGCTTGGCCCAGACGTGGACTGAAGCTTTCTTT.

In this sample, this clonotype turned up many times. This sequence joins TRBV6-5 and TRBJ1-5; possibly TRBD1 for D (5 bases). The CDR3 is 14 residues long. From germline, CDR1 is MNHEY and CDR2 SVGAGI. V was trimmed by 2 bases and J by 6 bases, leaving 11 bases between them. This chain's CDR3 is CASSYRQYSQPQHF. The CDR3 coding sequence is TGTGCCAGCAGTTACCGACAGTACAGTCAGCCCCAGCATTTT.